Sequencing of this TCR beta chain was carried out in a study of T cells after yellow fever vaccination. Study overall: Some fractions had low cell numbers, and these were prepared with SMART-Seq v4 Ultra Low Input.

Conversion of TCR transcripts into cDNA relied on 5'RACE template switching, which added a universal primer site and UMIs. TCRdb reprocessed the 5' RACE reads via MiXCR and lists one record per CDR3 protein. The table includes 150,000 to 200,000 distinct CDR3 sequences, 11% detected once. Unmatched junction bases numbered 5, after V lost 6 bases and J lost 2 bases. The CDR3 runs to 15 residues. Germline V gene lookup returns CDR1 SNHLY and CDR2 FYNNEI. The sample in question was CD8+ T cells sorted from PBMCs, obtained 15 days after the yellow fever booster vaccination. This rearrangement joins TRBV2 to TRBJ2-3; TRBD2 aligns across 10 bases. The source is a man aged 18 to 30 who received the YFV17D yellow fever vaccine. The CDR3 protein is CASSGTSADTDTQYF. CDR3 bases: TGTGCCAGCAGCGGGACTAGCGCGGACACAGATACGCAGTATTTT.